The clone carrying this TCR beta chain was seen only a few times. These data are taken from a study of blood T cell repertoires in COVID-19. Study details: Researchers got acute and convalescent COVID-19 samples from the United States, Italy and Spain. PBMCs, B-cell-depleted T cells, or T cells were the source of the cDNA or gDNA that made up the material.

Methods used by the authors: By means of reference gene primer amplification, nucleated cell counts were estimated. TCRdb's table, derived via immunoSEQ multiplex PCR, lists solely in-frame clones and lacks some. V and J calls and clone size are copied from that table; D and trimming were computed from the DNA. The top ten clones hold around 0.9% of a sample with about 480,000 clones, approximately 92% of them seen once. The CDR3 runs to 16 residues. V dropped 3 bases and J dropped 2 bases, with 18 bases sitting between them. The V gene's germline CDR1 is SGHRS and CDR2 YFSETQ. The TCR originated in a man aged 18 to 30 with COVID-19, enrolled during active disease. The sequencing input was peripheral blood. The chain combines TRBV5-1 with TRBJ2-7, with D possibly matching TRBD1 (5 bases). In nucleotides, the CDR3 is TGCGCCAGCAGCTCTCAAAACACAGGTGCCGCCTACGAGCAGTACTTC. It is translated as CASSSQNTGAAYEQYF.